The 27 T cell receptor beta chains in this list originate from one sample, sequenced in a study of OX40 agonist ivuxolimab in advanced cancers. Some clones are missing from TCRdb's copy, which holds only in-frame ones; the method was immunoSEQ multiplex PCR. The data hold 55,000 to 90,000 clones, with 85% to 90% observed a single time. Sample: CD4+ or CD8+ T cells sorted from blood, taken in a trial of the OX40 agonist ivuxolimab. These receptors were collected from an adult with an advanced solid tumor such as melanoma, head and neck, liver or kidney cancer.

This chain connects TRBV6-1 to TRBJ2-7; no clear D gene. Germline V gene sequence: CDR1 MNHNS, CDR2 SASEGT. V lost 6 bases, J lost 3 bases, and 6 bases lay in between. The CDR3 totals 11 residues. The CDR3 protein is CASSLYYEQYF. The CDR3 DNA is TGTGCCAGCAGCCTATACTACGAGCAGTACTTC.

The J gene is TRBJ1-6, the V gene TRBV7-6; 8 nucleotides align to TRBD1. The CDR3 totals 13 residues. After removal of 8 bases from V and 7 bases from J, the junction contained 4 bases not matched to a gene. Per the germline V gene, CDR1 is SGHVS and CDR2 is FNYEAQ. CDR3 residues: CASGGQENSPLHF. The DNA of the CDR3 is TGTGCCAGCGGGGGACAGGAAAATTCACCCCTCCACTTT.

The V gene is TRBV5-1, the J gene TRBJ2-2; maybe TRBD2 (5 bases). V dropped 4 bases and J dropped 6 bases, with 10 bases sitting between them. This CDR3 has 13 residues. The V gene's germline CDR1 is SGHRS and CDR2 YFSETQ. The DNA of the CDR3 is TGCGCCAGCAGCCGGAGGTCGTCCGGGGAGCTGTTTTTT. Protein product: CASSRRSSGELFF.

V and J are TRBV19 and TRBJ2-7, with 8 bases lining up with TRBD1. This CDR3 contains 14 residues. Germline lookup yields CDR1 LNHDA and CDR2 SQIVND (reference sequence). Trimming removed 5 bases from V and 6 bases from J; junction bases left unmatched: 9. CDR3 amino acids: CASSVRQGKGEQYF. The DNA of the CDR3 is TGTGCCAGTAGTGTCCGACAGGGGAAGGGCGAGCAGTACTTC.

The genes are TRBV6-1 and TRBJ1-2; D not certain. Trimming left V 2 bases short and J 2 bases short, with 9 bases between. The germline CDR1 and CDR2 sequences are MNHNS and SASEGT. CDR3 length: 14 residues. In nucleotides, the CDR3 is TGTGCCAGCAGTGAACCTGACGGAAACTATGGCTACACCTTC. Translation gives CASSEPDGNYGYTF.

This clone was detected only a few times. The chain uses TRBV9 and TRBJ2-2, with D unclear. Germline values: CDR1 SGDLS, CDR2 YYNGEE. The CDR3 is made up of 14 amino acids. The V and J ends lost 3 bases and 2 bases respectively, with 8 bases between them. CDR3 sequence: CASSGGGNTGELFF. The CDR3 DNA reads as TGTGCCAGCAGCGGGGGTGGAAACACCGGGGAGCTGTTTTTT.

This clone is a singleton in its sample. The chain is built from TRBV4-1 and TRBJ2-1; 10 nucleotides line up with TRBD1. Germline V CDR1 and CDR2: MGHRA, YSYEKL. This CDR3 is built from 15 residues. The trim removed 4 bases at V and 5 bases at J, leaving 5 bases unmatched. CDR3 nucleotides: TGCGCCAGCAGCCCGGGACAGGGGAATGACAATGAGCAGTTCTTC. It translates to CASSPGQGNDNEQFF.

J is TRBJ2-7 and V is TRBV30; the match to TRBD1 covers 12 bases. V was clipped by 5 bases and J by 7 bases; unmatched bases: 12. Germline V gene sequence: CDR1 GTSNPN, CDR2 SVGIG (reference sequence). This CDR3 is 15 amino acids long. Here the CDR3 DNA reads TGTGCCTGGTGTAAGCCGGGACAGGGGGCTGGGGAGCAGTACTTC. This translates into CAWCKPGQGAGEQYF.

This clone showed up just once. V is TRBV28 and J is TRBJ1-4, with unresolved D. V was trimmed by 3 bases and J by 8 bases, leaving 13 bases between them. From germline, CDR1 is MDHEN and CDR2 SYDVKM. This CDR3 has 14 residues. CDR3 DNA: TGTGCCAGCAGTTTCGGCAGGTTAAGGGAAAAACTGTTTTTT. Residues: CASSFGRLREKLFF.

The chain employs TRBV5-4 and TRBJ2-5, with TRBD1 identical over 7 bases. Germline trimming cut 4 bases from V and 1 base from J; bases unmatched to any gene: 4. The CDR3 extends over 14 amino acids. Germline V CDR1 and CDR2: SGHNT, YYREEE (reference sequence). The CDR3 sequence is CASSPTGLQETQYF. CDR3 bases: TGTGCCAGCAGCCCGACAGGGCTCCAAGAGACCCAGTACTTC.

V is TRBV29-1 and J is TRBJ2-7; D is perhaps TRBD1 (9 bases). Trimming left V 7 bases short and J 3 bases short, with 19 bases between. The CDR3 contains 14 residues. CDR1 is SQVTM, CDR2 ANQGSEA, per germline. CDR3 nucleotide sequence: TGCAGCGCCACGGGGGGGACAGGGAACTACGAGCAGTACTTC. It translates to CSATGGTGNYEQYF.

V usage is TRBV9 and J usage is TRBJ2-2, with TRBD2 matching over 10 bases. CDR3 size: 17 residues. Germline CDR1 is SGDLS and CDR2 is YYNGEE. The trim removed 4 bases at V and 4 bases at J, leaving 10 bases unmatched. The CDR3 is CASSSKLAGGGTGELFF. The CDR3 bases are TGTGCCAGCAGCTCCAAGTTAGCGGGAGGCGGCACCGGGGAGCTGTTTTTT.

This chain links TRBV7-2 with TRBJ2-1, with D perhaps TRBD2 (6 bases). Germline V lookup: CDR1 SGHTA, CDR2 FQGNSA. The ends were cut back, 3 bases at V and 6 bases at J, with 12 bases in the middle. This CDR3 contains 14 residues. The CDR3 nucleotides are TGTGCCAGCAGCTTCGGGGGACTCGGCAATGAGCAGTTCTTC. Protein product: CASSFGGLGNEQFF.

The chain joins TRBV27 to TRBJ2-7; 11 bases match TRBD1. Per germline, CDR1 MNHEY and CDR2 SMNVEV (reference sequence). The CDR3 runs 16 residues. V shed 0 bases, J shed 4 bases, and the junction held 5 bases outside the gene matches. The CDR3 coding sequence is TGTGCCAGCAGTTTATCCCCCGGACAGGGGGCTTACGAGCAGTACTTC. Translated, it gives CASSLSPGQGAYEQYF.

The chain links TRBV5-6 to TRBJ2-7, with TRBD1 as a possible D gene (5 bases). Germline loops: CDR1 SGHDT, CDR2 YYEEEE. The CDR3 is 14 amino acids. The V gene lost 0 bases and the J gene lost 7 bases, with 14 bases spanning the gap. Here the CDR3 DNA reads TGTGCCAGCAGCTTGGTAATAGGGGCCGGGGAGCAGTACTTC. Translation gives CASSLVIGAGEQYF.

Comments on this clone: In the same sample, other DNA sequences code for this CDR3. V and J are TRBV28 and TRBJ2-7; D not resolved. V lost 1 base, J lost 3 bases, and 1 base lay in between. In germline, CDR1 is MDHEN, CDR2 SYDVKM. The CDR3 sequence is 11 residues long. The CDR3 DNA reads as TGTGCCAGCAGTTTATACTACGAGCAGTACTTC. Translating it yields CASSLYYEQYF. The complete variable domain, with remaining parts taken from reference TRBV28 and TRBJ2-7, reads DVKVTQSSRYLVKRTGEKVFLECVQDMDHENMFWYRQDPGLGLRLIYFSYDVKMKEKGDIPEGYSVSREKKERFSLILESASTNQTSMYLCASSLYYEQYFGPGTRLTVT.

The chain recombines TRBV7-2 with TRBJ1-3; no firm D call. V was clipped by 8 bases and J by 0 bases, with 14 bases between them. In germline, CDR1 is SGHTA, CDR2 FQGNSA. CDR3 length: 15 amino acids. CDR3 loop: CASGAQTVSGNTIYF. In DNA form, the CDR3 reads TGTGCCAGCGGCGCCCAGACGGTCTCTGGAAACACCATATATTTT.

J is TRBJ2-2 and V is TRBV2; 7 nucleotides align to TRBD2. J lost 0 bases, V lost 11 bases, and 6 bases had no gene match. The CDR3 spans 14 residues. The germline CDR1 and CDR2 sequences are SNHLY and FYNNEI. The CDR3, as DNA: TGTGCCGGGAGGGAGGACACGAACACCGGGGAGCTGTTTTTT. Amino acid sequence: CAGREDTNTGELFF.

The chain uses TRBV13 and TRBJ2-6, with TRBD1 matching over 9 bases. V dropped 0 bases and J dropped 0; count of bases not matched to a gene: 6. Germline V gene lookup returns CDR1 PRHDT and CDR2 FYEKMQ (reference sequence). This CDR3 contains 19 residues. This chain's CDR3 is CASSLGTGGLTSGANVLTF. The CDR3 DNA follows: TGTGCCAGCAGCTTAGGGACAGGGGGACTTACCTCTGGGGCCAACGTCCTGACTTTC.

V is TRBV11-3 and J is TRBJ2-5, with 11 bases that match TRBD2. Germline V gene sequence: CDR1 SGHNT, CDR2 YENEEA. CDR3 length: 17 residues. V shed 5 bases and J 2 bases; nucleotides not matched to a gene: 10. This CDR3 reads CASSMGLAAREQETQYF. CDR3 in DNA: TGTGCCAGCAGCATGGGACTAGCGGCCAGGGAGCAAGAGACCCAGTACTTC.

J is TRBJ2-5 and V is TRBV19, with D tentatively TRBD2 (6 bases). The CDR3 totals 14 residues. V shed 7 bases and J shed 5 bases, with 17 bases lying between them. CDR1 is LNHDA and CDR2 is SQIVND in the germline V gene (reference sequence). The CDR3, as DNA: TGTGCCAGTAACCAAGGAGGGAGTCAGGAGACCCAGTACTTC. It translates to CASNQGGSQETQYF.

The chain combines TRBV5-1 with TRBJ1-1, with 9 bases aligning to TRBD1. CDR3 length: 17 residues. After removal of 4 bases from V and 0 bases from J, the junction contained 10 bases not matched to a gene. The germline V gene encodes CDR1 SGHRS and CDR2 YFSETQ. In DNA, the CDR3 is TGCGCCAGCAGCGGTCCCGGGACAGGGACCATGAACACTGAAGCTTTCTTT. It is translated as CASSGPGTGTMNTEAFF.

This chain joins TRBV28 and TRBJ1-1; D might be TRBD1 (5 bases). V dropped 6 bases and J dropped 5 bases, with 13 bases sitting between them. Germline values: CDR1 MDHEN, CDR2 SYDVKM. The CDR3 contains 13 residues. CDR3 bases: TGTGCCAGCAGATACGTCTGGGGGACTGAAGCTTTCTTT. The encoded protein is CASRYVWGTEAFF.

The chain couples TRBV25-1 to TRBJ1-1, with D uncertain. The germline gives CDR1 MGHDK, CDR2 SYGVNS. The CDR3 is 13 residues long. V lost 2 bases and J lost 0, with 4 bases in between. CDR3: CASSERVNTEAFF. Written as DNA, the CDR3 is TGTGCCAGCAGTGAACGAGTGAACACTGAAGCTTTCTTT. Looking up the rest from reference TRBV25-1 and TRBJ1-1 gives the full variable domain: EADIYQTPRYLVIGTGKKITLECSQTMGHDKMYWYQQDPGMELHLIHYSYGVNSTEKGDLSSESTVSRIRTEHFPLTLESARPSHTSQYLCASSERVNTEAFFGQGTRLTVV.

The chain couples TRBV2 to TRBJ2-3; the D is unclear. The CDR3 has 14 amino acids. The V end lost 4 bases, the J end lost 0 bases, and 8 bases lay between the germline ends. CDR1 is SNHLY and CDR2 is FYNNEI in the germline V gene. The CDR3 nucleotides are TGTGCCAGCAGTGTAGACCAGAGCACAGATACGCAGTATTTT. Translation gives CASSVDQSTDTQYF.

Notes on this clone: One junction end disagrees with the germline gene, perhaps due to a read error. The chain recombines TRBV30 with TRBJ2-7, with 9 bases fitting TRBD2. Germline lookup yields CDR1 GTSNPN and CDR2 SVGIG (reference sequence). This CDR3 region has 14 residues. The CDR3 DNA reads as TGTGCCTGGAGTACAGGAGTAGCGGGAGACGGGAAGAACTTC. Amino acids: CAWSTGVAGDGKNF. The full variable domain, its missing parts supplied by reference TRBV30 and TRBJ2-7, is SQTIHQWPATLVQPVGSPLSLECTVEGTSNPNLYWYRQAAGRGLQLLFYSVGIGQISSEVPQNLSASRPQDRQFILSSKKLLLSDSGFYLCAWSTGVAGDGKNFGPGTRLTVT.

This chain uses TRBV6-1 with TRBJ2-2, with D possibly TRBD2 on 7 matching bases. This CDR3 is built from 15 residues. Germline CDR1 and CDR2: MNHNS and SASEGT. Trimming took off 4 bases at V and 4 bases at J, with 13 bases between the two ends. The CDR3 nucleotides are TGTGCCAGCAGTGGACTAGCCAGGGGCACCGGGGAGCTGTTTTTT. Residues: CASSGLARGTGELFF.